Each of the 18 T cell receptor beta chains below was sequenced from the same sample in a study of T-cell memory formation after mild COVID-19. TCRdb passed the 5' RACE reads through MiXCR, listing each CDR3 protein once. The sample records a few hundred thousand distinct CDR3 sequences, roughly 14% being singletons. The sequencing input was PBMCs or a T cell subset sorted from them (not recorded which). Receptor source: a man younger than 30 who had mild COVID-19 (a few samples of this study predate the infection). Cell type and time point are not known.

The table lists this clonotype with a few counts. The V call is TRBV6-2 or TRBV6-3, the J call TRBJ2-7; TRBD1 matches 7 bases. After removal of 2 bases from V and 6 bases from J, the junction contained 7 bases not matched to a gene. This CDR3 comprises 14 residues. From germline, CDR1 is MNHEY and CDR2 SVGEGT. The CDR3 sequence is CASSYRSTGSEQYV. The CDR3 DNA follows: TGTGCCAGCAGTTACCGATCGACAGGGTCCGAGCAGTACGTC.

The chain employs TRBV5-1 and TRBJ2-1; TRBD1 is a possible D gene (6 bases). This CDR3 is built from 14 residues. CDR1 is SGHRS, CDR2 YFSETQ, per germline. Trimming pared 2 bases from V and 9 bases from J, leaving 15 bases between. The CDR3 DNA reads as TGCGCCAGCAGCTTACTGACTCAGGGGACTGAGCAGTTCTTC. This encodes CASSLLTQGTEQFF. Full variable domain (outside the CDR3, taken from reference TRBV5-1 and TRBJ2-1): KAGVTQTPRYLIKTRGQQVTLSCSPISGHRSVSWYQQTPGQGLQFLFEYFSETQRNKGNFPGRFSGRQFSNSRSEMNVSTLELGDSALYLCASSLLTQGTEQFFGPGTRLTVL.

The CDR3 sequence is CASSGYLAGRQADTQYF. In DNA, the CDR3 is TGCGCCAGCAGCGGATACCTAGCGGGGAGACAAGCAGATACGCAGTATTTT. The rearrangement joins TRBV5-1 to TRBJ2-3; TRBD2 agrees at 9 bases. This CDR3 comprises 17 residues. Germline assignment: CDR1 SGHRS and CDR2 YFSETQ. The J segment lost 4 bases and the V segment lost 4 bases, leaving 13 bases of the junction unmatched.

The gene calls are TRBV18 and TRBJ1-1; D unclear. V was cut by 10 bases and J by 0 bases, with 9 bases left in between. Germline CDR1 reads KGHSH; CDR2 reads LQKENI. This CDR3 comprises 12 residues. The CDR3 DNA sequence: TGTGCCACCACTGGCATGAACACTGAAGCTTTCTTT. This sequence encodes CATTGMNTEAFF.

CDR3 region: CASSYGLAGFEQFF. In DNA, the CDR3 is TGTGCCAGCAGTTACGGACTAGCGGGGTTTGAGCAGTTCTTC. V and J are TRBV6-6 and TRBJ2-1; TRBD2 matches 12 bases. The V gene's germline CDR1 is MNHNY and CDR2 SVGAGI (reference sequence). The CDR3 runs 14 residues. V shed 2 bases, J shed 9 bases, and the junction held 2 bases outside the gene matches.

The CDR3 DNA is TGTGCCAGCAGCCCGCGACTAGCGGGGGGCCGATTAAGCACAGATACGCAGTATTTT. This gives the protein CASSPRLAGGRLSTDTQYF. The chain employs TRBV9 and TRBJ2-3, with 13 bases aligning to TRBD2. CDR1 is SGDLS and CDR2 is YYNGEE in the germline V gene. V gave up 4 bases and J gave up 0 bases; unmatched junction bases: 11. The CDR3 contains 19 residues.

CDR3 sequence reads: CSAPLAGDYNEQFF. CDR3 nucleotide sequence: TGCAGTGCTCCGCTAGCGGGGGATTACAATGAGCAGTTCTTC. This rearrangement joins TRBV20-1 to TRBJ2-1; TRBD2 agrees at 10 bases. This CDR3 contains 14 residues. Germline V gene sequence: CDR1 DFQATT, CDR2 SNEGSKA (reference sequence). J gave up 4 bases and V 5 bases, and 5 bases lay outside the gene matches.

The chain has TRBV6-1 and TRBJ1-6; 7 bases map to TRBD1. Germline assignment: CDR1 MNHNS and CDR2 SASEGT. The trim removed 3 bases at V and 10 bases at J, leaving 9 bases unmatched. This CDR3 is 15 amino acids long. The CDR3 region has the DNA TGTGCCAGCAGTGAGATAACAGGGGAGAGCTCACCCCTCCACTTT. Amino acid sequence: CASSEITGESSPLHF.

The rearrangement joins TRBV20-1 to TRBJ2-3; D is undetermined. Germline assignment: CDR1 DFQATT and CDR2 SNEGSKA (reference sequence). The V and J ends lost 6 bases and 0 bases respectively, with 7 bases between them. The CDR3 runs to 12 residues. The CDR3 DNA reads TGCAGTGCCCCCACTAGCACAGATACGCAGTATTTT. It yields the protein CSAPTSTDTQYF.

V usage is TRBV7-8 and J usage is TRBJ1-2; 9 nucleotides agree with TRBD1. V was pared by 5 bases and J by 3 bases, with 7 bases of the junction left unmatched. Germline assignment: CDR1 SGHVS and CDR2 FQNEAQ. The CDR3 totals 15 residues. The CDR3 sequence: CASSPNRGLDYGYTF. In DNA, the CDR3 is TGTGCCAGCAGCCCCAACAGGGGGCTGGACTATGGCTACACCTTC.

This clonotype occurred many times. The J gene is TRBJ2-3, the V gene TRBV5-6; 10 bases match TRBD1. Losses at the gene ends were 7 bases for V and 2 bases for J; bases not matched to a gene: 10. In germline, CDR1 is SGHDT, CDR2 YYEEEE. This CDR3 is built from 16 residues. CDR3 DNA sequence: TGTGCCAGCGACAAGACAGGGGGCGTACTCACAGATACGCAGTATTTT. It is translated as CASDKTGGVLTDTQYF.

The rearrangement uses TRBV25-1 and TRBJ1-2; 11 bases line up with TRBD1. J lost 6 bases, V lost 4 bases, and 1 base had no gene match. Germline loops: CDR1 MGHDK, CDR2 SYGVNS. This CDR3 is built from 13 residues. In DNA, the CDR3 is TGTGCCAGCAGTGGGGGACAGGGGGATGGCTACACCTTC. It yields the protein CASSGGQGDGYTF.

Many counts were recorded for this clonotype. This chain connects TRBV4-3 to TRBJ1-5; D gene ambiguous. This CDR3 is 13 amino acids long. The ends were cut back, 0 bases at V and 5 bases at J, with 5 bases in the middle. In germline, CDR1 is LGHNA, CDR2 YSLEER. CDR3 nucleotide sequence: TGCGCCAGCAGCCAAGATAGGGATCAGCCCCAGCATTTT. This sequence encodes CASSQDRDQPQHF.

This clonotype was detected only a few times. The chain has TRBV7-6 and TRBJ1-1, with D uncertain. The CDR3 length is 13 residues. CDR1 is SGHVS, CDR2 FNYEAQ, per germline. V was cut by 4 bases and J by 2 bases, with 8 bases left in between. CDR3 DNA sequence: TGTGCCAGCAGCTCGTCCACAAACACTGAAGCTTTCTTT. Its protein product is CASSSSTNTEAFF.

The chain uses TRBV7-8 and TRBJ1-6; the D is unclear. The V end was cut by 2 bases, the J end by 7 bases, with 9 bases between. Looked up from germline, CDR1 is SGHVS and CDR2 is FQNEAQ. The CDR3 contains 14 residues. CDR3: CASSLWTGNSPLHF. CDR3 in DNA: TGTGCCAGCAGCTTATGGACTGGGAATTCACCCCTCCACTTT. Drawing the rest from reference TRBV7-8 and TRBJ1-6, the complete variable domain is GAGVSQSPRYKVAKRGQDVALRCDPISGHVSLFWYQQALGQGPEFLTYFQNEAQLDKSGLPSDRFFAERPEGSVSTLKIQRTQQEDSAVYLCASSLWTGNSPLHFGNGTRLTVT.

The chain recombines TRBV7-8 with TRBJ1-1, with TRBD1 identical over 8 bases. The V gene's germline CDR1 is SGHVS and CDR2 FQNEAQ. This CDR3 spans 19 amino acids. The J segment lost 4 bases and the V segment lost 0 bases, leaving 16 bases of the junction unmatched. CDR3 residues: CASSLALRNRGGGSTEAFF. In nucleotides, the CDR3 is TGTGCCAGCAGCTTAGCGCTGAGAAACAGGGGGGGTGGTAGCACTGAAGCTTTCTTT.

J is TRBJ1-5 and V is TRBV12-3 or TRBV12-4; D gene ambiguous. V was cut by 4 bases and J by 9 bases, with 13 bases left in between. The CDR3 has 13 amino acids. Here the CDR3 reads CASSSKGWGPQHF. The CDR3 DNA follows: TGTGCCAGCAGTTCGAAGGGTTGGGGGCCCCAGCATTTT.

A few counts support this clonotype. V and J are TRBV11-3 and TRBJ2-7; 7 bases line up with TRBD1. CDR3 length: 16 amino acids. The trim removed 5 bases at V and 6 bases at J, leaving 16 bases unmatched. CDR1 is SGHNT, CDR2 YENEEA, per germline. The CDR3 DNA reads as TGTGCCAGCAGCGAACGAGCCGGGACAGCTCCTGGCGAGCAGTACTTC. Its protein is CASSERAGTAPGEQYF.